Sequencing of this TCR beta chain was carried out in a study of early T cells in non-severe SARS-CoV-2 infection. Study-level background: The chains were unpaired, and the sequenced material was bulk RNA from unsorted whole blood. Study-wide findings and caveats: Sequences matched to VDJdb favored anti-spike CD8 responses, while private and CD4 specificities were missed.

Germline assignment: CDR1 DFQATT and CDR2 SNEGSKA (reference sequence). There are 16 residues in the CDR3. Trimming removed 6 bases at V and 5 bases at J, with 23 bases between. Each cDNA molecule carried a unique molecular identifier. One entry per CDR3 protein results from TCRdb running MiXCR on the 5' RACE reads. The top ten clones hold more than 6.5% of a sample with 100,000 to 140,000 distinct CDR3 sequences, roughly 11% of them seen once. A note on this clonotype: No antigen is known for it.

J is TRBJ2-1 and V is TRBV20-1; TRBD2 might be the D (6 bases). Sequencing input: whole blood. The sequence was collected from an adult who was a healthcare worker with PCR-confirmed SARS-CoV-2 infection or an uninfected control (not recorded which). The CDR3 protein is CSAREGYGTLDNEQFF. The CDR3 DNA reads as TGCAGTGCGCGAGAGGGGTACGGGACTTTAGACAATGAGCAGTTCTTC.